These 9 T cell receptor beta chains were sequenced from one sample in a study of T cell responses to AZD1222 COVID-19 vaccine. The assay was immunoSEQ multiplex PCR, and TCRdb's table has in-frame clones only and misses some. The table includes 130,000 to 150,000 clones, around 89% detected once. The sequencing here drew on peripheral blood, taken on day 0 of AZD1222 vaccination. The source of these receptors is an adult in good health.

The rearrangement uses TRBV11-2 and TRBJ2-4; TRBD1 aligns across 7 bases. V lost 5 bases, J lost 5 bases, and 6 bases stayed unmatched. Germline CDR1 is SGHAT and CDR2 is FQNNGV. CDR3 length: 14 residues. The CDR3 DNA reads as TGTGCCAGCAGCCGATGGGACAGCGAAAACATTCAGTACTTC. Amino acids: CASSRWDSENIQYF.

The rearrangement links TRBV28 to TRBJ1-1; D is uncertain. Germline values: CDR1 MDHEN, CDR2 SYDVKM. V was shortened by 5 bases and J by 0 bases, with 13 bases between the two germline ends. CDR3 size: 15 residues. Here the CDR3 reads CASSPPPGLNTEAFF. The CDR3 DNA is TGTGCCAGCAGTCCCCCCCCGGGGTTGAACACTGAAGCTTTCTTT.

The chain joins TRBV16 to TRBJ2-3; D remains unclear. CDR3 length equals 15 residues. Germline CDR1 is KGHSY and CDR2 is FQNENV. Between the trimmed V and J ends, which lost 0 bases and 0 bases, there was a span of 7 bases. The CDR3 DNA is TGTGCCAGCAGCCAATCGCTGCTTAGCACAGATACGCAGTATTTT. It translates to CASSQSLLSTDTQYF.

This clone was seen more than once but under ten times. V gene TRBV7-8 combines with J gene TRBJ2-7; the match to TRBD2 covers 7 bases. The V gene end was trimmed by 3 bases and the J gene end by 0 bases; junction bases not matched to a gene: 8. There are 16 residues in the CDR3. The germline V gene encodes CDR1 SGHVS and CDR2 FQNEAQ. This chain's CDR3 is CASSFGGSDSSYEQYF. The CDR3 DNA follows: TGTGCCAGCAGCTTTGGCGGGAGCGACAGCTCCTACGAGCAGTACTTC.

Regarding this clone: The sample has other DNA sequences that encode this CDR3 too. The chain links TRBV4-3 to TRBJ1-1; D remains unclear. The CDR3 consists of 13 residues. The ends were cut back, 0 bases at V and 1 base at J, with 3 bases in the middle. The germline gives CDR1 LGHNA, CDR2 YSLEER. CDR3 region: CASSQDRNTEAFF. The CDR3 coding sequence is TGCGCCAGCAGCCAAGATAGGAACACTGAAGCTTTCTTT.

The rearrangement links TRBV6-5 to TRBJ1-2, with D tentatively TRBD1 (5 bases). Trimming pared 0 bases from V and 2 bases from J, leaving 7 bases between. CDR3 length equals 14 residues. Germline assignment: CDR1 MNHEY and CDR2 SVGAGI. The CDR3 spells CASSYSGRNYGYTF. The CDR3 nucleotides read TGTGCCAGCAGTTACTCGGGACGGAACTATGGCTACACCTTC.

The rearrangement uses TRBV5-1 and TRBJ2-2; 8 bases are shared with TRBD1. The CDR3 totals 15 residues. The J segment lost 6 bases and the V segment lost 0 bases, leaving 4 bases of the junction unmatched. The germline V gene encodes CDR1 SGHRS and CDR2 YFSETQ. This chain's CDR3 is CASSLGQGRSGELFF. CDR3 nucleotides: TGCGCCAGCAGCTTGGGACAGGGGAGATCCGGGGAGCTGTTTTTT.

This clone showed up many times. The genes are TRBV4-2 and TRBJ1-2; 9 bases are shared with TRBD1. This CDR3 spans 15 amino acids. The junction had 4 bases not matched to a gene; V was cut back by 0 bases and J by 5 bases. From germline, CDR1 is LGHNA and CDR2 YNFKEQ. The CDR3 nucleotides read TGTGCCAGCAGCCAAGATACAGGGGGCGGATATGGCTACACCTTC. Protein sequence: CASSQDTGGGYGYTF.

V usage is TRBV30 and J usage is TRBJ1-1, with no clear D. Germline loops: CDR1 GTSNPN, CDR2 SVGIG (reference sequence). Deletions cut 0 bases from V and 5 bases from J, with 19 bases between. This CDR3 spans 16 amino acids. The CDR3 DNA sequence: TGTGCCTGGAGTGTAGGGTCAAGTCATGTAGAGACTGAAGCTTTCTTT. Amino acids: CAWSVGSSHVETEAFF.